This T cell receptor (beta chain) was identified during a study of memory CD8 T cells in hepatitis C reinfection. Looking at the study overall: A couple of donors resolved primary infection, then developed chronic reinfection. Reinfection meant HCV RNA positivity after two negatives ≥60 days apart.

The CDR3 is made up of 14 amino acids. Trimming cost V 0 bases and J 3 bases, with 10 bases left between them. Germline loops: CDR1 SGHDT, CDR2 YYEEEE. The time point was: pre-reinfection, 55 to 20 weeks before reinfection detection. Sorted cells were sequenced directly ex vivo without any in vitro expansion. Total naive CD8 T cells were sorted as viable CD3+ CD8+ CD45RO- cells from two donors. Study findings and constraints: Conclusions on public clonotypes and secondary clearance were not definitive with four or five donors.

Only in-frame clones appear in the TCRdb table, and some are missing; sequencing was by immunoSEQ multiplex PCR. The table lists over 45,000 clones, under 90% of them singletons. To note about this clone: Its antigen is not identified.

The sequenced sample consisted of naive CD8+ T cells sorted from blood. J is TRBJ2-7 and V is TRBV5-6, with D unclear. This TCR came from a man younger than 35 with hepatitis C virus infection. CDR3 sequence: CASSLGSAGYEQYV. The CDR3 DNA reads as TGTGCCAGCAGCTTGGGGTCGGCAGGCTACGAGCAGTACGTC.